These 22 T cell receptor beta chains were all obtained from the same sample, sequenced in a study of T cell responses to AZD1222 COVID-19 vaccine. Sequencing was performed with immunoSEQ multiplex PCR; in TCRdb, only in-frame clones are kept and a portion is missing. The repertoire holds approximately 140,000 clones, with 75% to 95% as singletons. The source material was peripheral blood, sampled on day 0 of AZD1222 vaccination. The receptors derive from an adult in good health.

V usage is TRBV9 and J usage is TRBJ1-1; D ambiguous. Germline-derived CDR1 and CDR2 are SGDLS and YYNGEE. V lost 0 bases and J 0 bases, leaving 12 bases between the germline ends. This CDR3 is built from 16 residues. The CDR3 region is CASSVASSLMNTEAFF. The CDR3, as DNA: TGTGCCAGCAGCGTAGCTAGCAGCCTAATGAACACTGAAGCTTTCTTT.

This clone appeared a single time. This chain links TRBV24-1 with TRBJ2-2, with D hard to call. V was pared by 3 bases and J by 1 base, with 11 bases between. The CDR3 covers 16 residues. Germline lookup yields CDR1 KGHDR and CDR2 SFDVKD. DNA of the CDR3: TGTGCCACCAGTGATAGCCCGTCGTTGAACACCGGGGAGCTGTTTTTT. It yields the protein CATSDSPSLNTGELFF.

The chain combines TRBV19 with TRBJ2-7, with TRBD2 as a possible D gene (5 bases). V lost 0 bases, J lost 9 bases, and 15 bases lay in between. Per germline, CDR1 LNHDA and CDR2 SQIVND (reference sequence). The CDR3 is made up of 14 amino acids. CDR3 in amino acids: CASSIDLAGGGQYF. The CDR3 nucleotides are TGTGCCAGTAGTATAGATTTGGCCGGAGGAGGGCAGTACTTC.

V gene TRBV5-3 combines with J gene TRBJ2-2; 11 bases align to TRBD2. TRBV5-3 falls under the ORF class, with uncertain function. Losses at the gene ends were 2 bases for V and 3 bases for J; bases not matched to a gene: 18. CDR3 length: 21 residues. DNA for the CDR3: TGTGCCAGAAGCTTCGGCAGGGTCATTAGCGGGGGGGCCCGACACACCGGGGAGCTGTTTTTT. Protein sequence: CARSFGRVISGGARHTGELFF.

The chain uses TRBV5-5 and TRBJ2-2; 10 nucleotides line up with TRBD2. The ends lost 1 base at V and 1 base at J; junction bases unmatched: 4. CDR1 and CDR2 (germline): SGHKS, YYEKEE (reference sequence). The CDR3 covers 17 residues. The CDR3: CASSLQLAGLNTGELFF. The CDR3 nucleotides are TGTGCCAGCAGCTTGCAACTAGCGGGGTTGAACACCGGGGAGCTGTTTTTT.

This clone was counted a single time. The rearrangement links TRBV2 to TRBJ2-7; 9 bases fit TRBD1. V trimming: 10 bases; J trimming: 4 bases; junction bases outside the gene matches: 11. Per the germline V gene, CDR1 is SNHLY and CDR2 is FYNNEI. The CDR3 is made up of 14 amino acids. CDR3 in DNA: TGTGCCATCGTTGAAACAGGGGGCGGGTACGAGCAGTACTTC. Translated, it gives CAIVETGGGYEQYF.

The rearrangement uses TRBV15 and TRBJ1-1, with TRBD1 matching over 10 bases. Germline V lookup: CDR1 LNHNV, CDR2 YYDKDF (reference sequence). CDR3 length: 22 amino acids. The J segment lost 0 bases and the V segment lost 5 bases, leaving 24 bases of the junction unmatched. In nucleotides, the CDR3 is TGTGCCACCAGCGCCAGGAGCCTCCGCGCCGGGACAGGGGAGACCCTGAACACTGAAGCTTTCTTT. Protein product: CATSARSLRAGTGETLNTEAFF.

The rearrangement links TRBV7-9 to TRBJ2-7; 9 nucleotides line up with TRBD1. CDR1 and CDR2 from the germline V gene are SEHNR and FQNEAQ (reference sequence). The V and J ends lost 1 base and 4 bases, in that order; junction bases with no gene match: 2. CDR3 size: 14 residues. In DNA, the CDR3 is TGTGCCAGCAGCTTAGGACAGGGGGGGTACGAGCAGTACTTC. Translation gives CASSLGQGGYEQYF.

For the CDR3, the DNA is TGTGCCAGCAGCGTAGGGCTTAACACCGGGGAGCTGTTTTTT. This codes for CASSVGLNTGELFF. The genes are TRBV9 and TRBJ2-2; no reliable D call. CDR3 length equals 14 residues. With 0 bases removed from V and 2 bases from J, the gap between germline ends came to 5 bases. Germline-derived CDR1 and CDR2 are SGDLS and YYNGEE.

The V and J genes are TRBV9 and TRBJ2-2; D is unresolved. Germline CDR1 reads SGDLS; CDR2 reads YYNGEE. The CDR3 runs 15 residues. Trimming stripped 2 bases from V and 0 bases from J, with 8 bases between. The CDR3 reads CASSVHNTNTGELFF. CDR3 coding DNA: TGTGCCAGCAGCGTGCACAATACGAACACCGGGGAGCTGTTTTTT.

This clone showed up just once. The chain couples TRBV6-6 to TRBJ1-5; 11 bases agree with TRBD1. The CDR3 loop spans 15 amino acids. The germline CDR1 and CDR2 sequences are MNHNY and SVGAGI (reference sequence). V was pared by 4 bases and J by 5 bases, with 4 bases of the junction left unmatched. For the CDR3, the DNA is TGTGCCAGCAGTTGGGGACAGGGGGTGGATCAGCCCCAGCATTTT. It encodes CASSWGQGVDQPQHF.

V and J are TRBV5-3 and TRBJ2-1, with D perhaps given as TRBD1 or TRBD2 (5 bases each). TRBV5-3 is an ORF, with its function uncertain. The CDR3 runs to 17 residues. The V end was cut by 6 bases, the J end by 0 bases, with 19 bases between. CDR3 protein: CARTMGVLRSSYNEQFF. CDR3 coding DNA: TGTGCCAGAACCATGGGGGTGCTCCGGAGCTCCTACAATGAGCAGTTCTTC.

CDR3 bases: TGTGCTGCTATAGCAGGGGAAGGCGAGCAGTACTTC. It specifies CAAIAGEGEQYF. This chain links TRBV28 with TRBJ2-7; tentatively, D is TRBD1 (6 bases). CDR3 length: 12 amino acids. Per the germline V gene, CDR1 is MDHEN and CDR2 is SYDVKM.

The V gene is TRBV28, the J gene TRBJ1-1, with a weak D call TRBD1 (5 bases). Trimming removed 5 bases from V and 4 bases from J, with 17 bases in between. CDR3 length: 15 residues. Germline V CDR1 and CDR2: MDHEN, SYDVKM. The CDR3 DNA is TGTGCCAGCAGTCTCCCCCGGCAGGGCGGCACTGAAGCTTTCTTT. Protein sequence: CASSLPRQGGTEAFF.

V is TRBV11-2 and J is TRBJ1-3, with no clear D. The CDR3 covers 16 residues. Germline values: CDR1 SGHAT, CDR2 FQNNGV. The ends were cut back, 3 bases at V and 0 bases at J, with 12 bases in the middle. This CDR3 reads CASSFDGGSSGNTIYF. Here the CDR3 DNA reads TGTGCCAGCAGCTTCGACGGCGGGAGCTCTGGAAACACCATATATTTT.

The gene calls are TRBV9 and TRBJ2-7; tentatively, D is TRBD2 (6 bases). Looked up from germline, CDR1 is SGDLS and CDR2 is YYNGEE. Trimming cost V 7 bases and J 1 base, with 12 bases left between them. CDR3 size: 13 residues. CDR3 nucleotide sequence: TGTGCCAGCGCCCGGGACTTTTCCTACGAGCAGTACTTC. Its protein is CASARDFSYEQYF.

This clone was recorded only once. The chain employs TRBV19 and TRBJ1-1, with 8 bases lining up with TRBD1. This CDR3 is 13 amino acids long. The junction had 7 bases not matched to a gene; V was cut back by 8 bases and J by 5 bases. Germline V gives CDR1 LNHDA, CDR2 SQIVND (reference sequence). Written as DNA, the CDR3 is TGTGCCAGTTATCTCAGGGGGCGGACTGAAGCTTTCTTT. Translated: CASYLRGRTEAFF.

CDR3 bases: TGTGCCAGCAGCTCCCGGGACAGGGTAAACAATGAGCAGTTCTTC. Amino acids: CASSSRDRVNNEQFF. The chain employs TRBV11-3 and TRBJ2-1; TRBD1 aligns across 9 bases. Germline CDR1 reads SGHNT; CDR2 reads YENEEA. With V trimmed by 4 bases and J by 5 bases, 6 bases remained unmatched. The CDR3 has 15 residues.

This clone was found once. This sequence joins TRBV5-4 and TRBJ1-1; weak D call: TRBD1 (6 bases). This CDR3 is built from 14 residues. The V and J ends lost 0 bases and 8 bases respectively, with 14 bases between them. From germline, CDR1 is SGHNT and CDR2 YYREEE (reference sequence). The CDR3 DNA follows: TGTGCCAGCAGCTTGGGGGGGCAGGGCAGAGAAGCTTTCTTT. This encodes CASSLGGQGREAFF.

This chain links TRBV28 with TRBJ1-1; no definite D call. Germline lookup yields CDR1 MDHEN and CDR2 SYDVKM. The CDR3 covers 12 residues. Trimming took 5 bases from V and 3 from J, leaving 7 bases between them. CDR3 amino acids: CASSAGDTEAFF. The CDR3 nucleotides are TGTGCCAGCAGTGCCGGGGACACTGAAGCTTTCTTT. The entire variable domain, with the rest obtained from reference TRBV28 and TRBJ1-1, is as follows: DVKVTQSSRYLVKRTGEKVFLECVQDMDHENMFWYRQDPGLGLRLIYFSYDVKMKEKGDIPEGYSVSREKKERFSLILESASTNQTSMYLCASSAGDTEAFFGQGTRLTVV.

The count of this clone is one. The chain recombines TRBV7-6 with TRBJ1-1; 7 bases line up with TRBD1. Per the germline V gene, CDR1 is SGHVS and CDR2 is FNYEAQ. Unmatched junction bases numbered 10, after V lost 1 base and J lost 5 bases. The CDR3 runs to 16 residues. The CDR3 DNA sequence: TGTGCCAGCAGCTTAGAAAGCGGGACAGAATTTACTGAAGCTTTCTTT. It specifies CASSLESGTEFTEAFF.

This rearrangement joins TRBV6-5 to TRBJ2-1; D is ambiguous. Germline V lookup: CDR1 MNHEY, CDR2 SVGAGI. Trimming removed 6 bases at V and 4 bases at J, with 7 bases between. The CDR3 loop spans 12 amino acids. The CDR3 reads CASRERYNEQFF. Here the CDR3 DNA reads TGTGCCAGCAGGGAGAGGTACAATGAGCAGTTCTTC.